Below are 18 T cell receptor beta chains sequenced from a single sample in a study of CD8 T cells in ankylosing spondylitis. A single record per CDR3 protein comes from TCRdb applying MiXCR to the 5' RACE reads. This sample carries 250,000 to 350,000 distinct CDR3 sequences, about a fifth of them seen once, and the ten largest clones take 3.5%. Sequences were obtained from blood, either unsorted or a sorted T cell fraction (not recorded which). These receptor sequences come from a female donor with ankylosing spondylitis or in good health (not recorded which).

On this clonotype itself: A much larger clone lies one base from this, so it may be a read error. The CDR3 loop is CASSSRNYEQCF. DNA for the CDR3: TGTGCCAGCAGTTCCAGGAACTACGAGCAGTGCTTC. This chain uses TRBV6-6 with TRBJ2-7; D unresolved. Germline CDR1 reads MNHNY; CDR2 reads SVGAGI (reference sequence). The CDR3 runs 12 residues.

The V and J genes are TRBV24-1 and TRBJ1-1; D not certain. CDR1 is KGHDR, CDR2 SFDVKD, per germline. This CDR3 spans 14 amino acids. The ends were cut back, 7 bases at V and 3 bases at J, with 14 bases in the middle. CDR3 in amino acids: CATRADEMDTEAFF. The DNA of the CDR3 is TGTGCCACCAGGGCAGACGAGATGGACACTGAAGCTTTCTTT.

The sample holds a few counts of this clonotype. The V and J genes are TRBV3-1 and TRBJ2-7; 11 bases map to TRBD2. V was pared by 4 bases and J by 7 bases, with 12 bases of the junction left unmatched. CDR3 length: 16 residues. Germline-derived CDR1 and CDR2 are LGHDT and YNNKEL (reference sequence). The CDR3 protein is CASSPRGLAVGREQYF. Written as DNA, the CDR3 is TGTGCCAGCAGCCCGAGGGGACTAGCGGTAGGGAGGGAGCAGTACTTC.

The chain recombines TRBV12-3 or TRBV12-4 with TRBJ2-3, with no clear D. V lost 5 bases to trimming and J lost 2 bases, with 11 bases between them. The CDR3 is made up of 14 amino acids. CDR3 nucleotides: TGTGCCAGCAGTCCCCGGACCTTCACAGATACGCAGTATTTT. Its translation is CASSPRTFTDTQYF.

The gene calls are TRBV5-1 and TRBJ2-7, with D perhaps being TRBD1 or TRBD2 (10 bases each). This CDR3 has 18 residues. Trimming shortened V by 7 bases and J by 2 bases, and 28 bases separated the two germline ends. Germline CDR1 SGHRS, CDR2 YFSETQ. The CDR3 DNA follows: TGCGCCAGCCACCCCGGGACAGGGGTTAGCGGGAGGACCTACGAGCAGTACTTC. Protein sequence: CASHPGTGVSGRTYEQYF. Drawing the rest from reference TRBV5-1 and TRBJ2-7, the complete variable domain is KAGVTQTPRYLIKTRGQQVTLSCSPISGHRSVSWYQQTPGQGLQFLFEYFSETQRNKGNFPGRFSGRQFSNSRSEMNVSTLELGDSALYLCASHPGTGVSGRTYEQYFGPGTRLTVT.

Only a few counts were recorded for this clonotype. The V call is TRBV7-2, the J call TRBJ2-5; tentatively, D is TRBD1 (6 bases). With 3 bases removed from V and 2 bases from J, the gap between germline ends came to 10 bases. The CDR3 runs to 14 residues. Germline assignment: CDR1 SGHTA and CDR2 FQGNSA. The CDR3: CASSLAGQQETQYF. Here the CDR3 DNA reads TGTGCCAGCAGCTTGGCAGGACAGCAAGAGACCCAGTACTTC.

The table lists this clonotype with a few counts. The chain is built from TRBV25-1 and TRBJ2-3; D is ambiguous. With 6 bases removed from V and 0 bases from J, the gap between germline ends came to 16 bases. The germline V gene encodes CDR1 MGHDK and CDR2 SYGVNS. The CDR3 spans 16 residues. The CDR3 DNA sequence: TGTGCCAGCAGCAACCCCCTTGGCGGAAGCACAGATACGCAGTATTTT. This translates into CASSNPLGGSTDTQYF.

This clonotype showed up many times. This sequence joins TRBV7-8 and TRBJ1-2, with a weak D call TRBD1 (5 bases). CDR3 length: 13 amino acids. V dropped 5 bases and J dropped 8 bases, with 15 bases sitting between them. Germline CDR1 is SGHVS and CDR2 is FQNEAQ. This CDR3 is CASSRDGAGGYTF. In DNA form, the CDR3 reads TGTGCCAGCAGCCGCGACGGGGCGGGGGGCTACACCTTC. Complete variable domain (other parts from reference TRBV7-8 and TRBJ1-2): GAGVSQSPRYKVAKRGQDVALRCDPISGHVSLFWYQQALGQGPEFLTYFQNEAQLDKSGLPSDRFFAERPEGSVSTLKIQRTQQEDSAVYLCASSRDGAGGYTFGSGTRLTVV.

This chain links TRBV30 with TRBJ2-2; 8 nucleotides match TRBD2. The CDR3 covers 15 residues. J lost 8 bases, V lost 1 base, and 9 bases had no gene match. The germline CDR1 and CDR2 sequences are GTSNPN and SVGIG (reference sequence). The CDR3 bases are TGTGCCTGGAGTGGGAGCGGGAGCCCCCGGGGGGAGCTGTTTTTT. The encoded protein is CAWSGSGSPRGELFF.

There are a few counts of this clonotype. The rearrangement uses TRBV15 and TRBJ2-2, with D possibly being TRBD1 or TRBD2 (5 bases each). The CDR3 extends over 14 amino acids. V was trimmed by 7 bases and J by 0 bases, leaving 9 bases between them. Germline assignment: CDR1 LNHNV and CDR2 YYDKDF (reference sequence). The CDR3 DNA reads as TGTGCCACCAAGGTGGGGGCGAACACCGGGGAGCTGTTTTTT. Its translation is CATKVGANTGELFF. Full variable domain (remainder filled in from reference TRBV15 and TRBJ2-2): DAMVIQNPRYQVTQFGKPVTLSCSQTLNHNVMYWYQQKSSQAPKLLFHYYDKDFNNEADTPDNFQSRRPNTSFCFLDIRSPGLGDTAMYLCATKVGANTGELFFGEGSRLTVL.

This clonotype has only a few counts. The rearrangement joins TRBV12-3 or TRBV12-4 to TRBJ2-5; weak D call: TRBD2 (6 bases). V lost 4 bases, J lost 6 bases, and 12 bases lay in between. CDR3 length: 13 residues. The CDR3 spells CASSYGGVKTQYF. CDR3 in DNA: TGTGCCAGCAGTTATGGAGGGGTCAAGACCCAGTACTTC.

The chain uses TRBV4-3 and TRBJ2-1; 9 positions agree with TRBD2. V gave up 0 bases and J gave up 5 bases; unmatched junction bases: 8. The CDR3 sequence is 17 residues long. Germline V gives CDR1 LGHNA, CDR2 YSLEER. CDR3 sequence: CASSQEWAGGHNNEQFF. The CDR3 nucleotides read TGCGCCAGCAGCCAAGAATGGGCGGGAGGGCACAACAATGAGCAGTTCTTC.

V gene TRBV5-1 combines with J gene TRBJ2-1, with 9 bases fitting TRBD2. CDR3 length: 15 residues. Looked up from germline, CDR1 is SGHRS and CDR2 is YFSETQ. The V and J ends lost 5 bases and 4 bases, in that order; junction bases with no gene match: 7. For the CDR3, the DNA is TGCGCCAGCAGAACGACACTAGCGGGTTACAATGAGCAGTTCTTC. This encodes CASRTTLAGYNEQFF.

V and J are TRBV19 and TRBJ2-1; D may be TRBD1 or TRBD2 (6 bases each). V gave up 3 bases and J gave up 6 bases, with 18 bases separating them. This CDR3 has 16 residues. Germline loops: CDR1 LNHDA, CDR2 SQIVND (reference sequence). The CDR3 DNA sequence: TGTGCCAGTAGTATCGGCCCCCGGGGGCAGGGCAATGAGCAGTTCTTC. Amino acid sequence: CASSIGPRGQGNEQFF.

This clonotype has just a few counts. This CDR3 is CASRGPPEYEQYF. CDR3 bases: TGTGCCAGCAGGGGACCGCCCGAGTACGAGCAGTACTTC. The chain links TRBV12-3 or TRBV12-4 to TRBJ2-7; D is tentatively TRBD1 or TRBD2 (5 bases each). Trimming stripped 6 bases from V and 4 bases from J, with 13 bases between. CDR3 length: 13 amino acids.

CDR3 amino acids: CATSDPRDSSGNTIYF. In nucleotides, the CDR3 is TGTGCCACCAGTGATCCCCGGGACAGCTCTGGAAACACCATATATTTT. The V and J genes are TRBV24-1 and TRBJ1-3, with 7 bases identical to TRBD1. V gave up 3 bases and J gave up 0 bases; unmatched junction bases: 4. The CDR3 spans 16 residues. Germline values: CDR1 KGHDR, CDR2 SFDVKD.

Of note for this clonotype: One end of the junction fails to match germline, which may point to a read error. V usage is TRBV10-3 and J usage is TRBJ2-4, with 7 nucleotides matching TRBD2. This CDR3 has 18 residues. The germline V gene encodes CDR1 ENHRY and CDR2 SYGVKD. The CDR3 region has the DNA TGTGCCAGCAGTGAAGTTGCGGGAGAAACTATAACCAAAAACATTCAGTACTTC. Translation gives CASSEVAGETITKNIQYF.

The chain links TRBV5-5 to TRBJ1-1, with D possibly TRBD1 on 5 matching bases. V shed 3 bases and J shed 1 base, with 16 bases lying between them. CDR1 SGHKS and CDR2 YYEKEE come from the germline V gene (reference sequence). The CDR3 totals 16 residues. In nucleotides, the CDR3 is TGTGCCAGCAGCTCCCATTGGGGGGTAGCGAACACTGAAGCTTTCTTT. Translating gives CASSSHWGVANTEAFF.